This T cell receptor (beta chain) emerged from a study of CD8 T cells in Susac syndrome. Germline CDR1 reads SEHNR; CDR2 reads FQNEAQ (reference sequence). The V and J ends lost 3 bases and 7 bases respectively, with 7 bases between them. The CDR3 consists of 12 residues. A quantity of about 0.5 to 1 ug RNA underwent reverse transcription using random hexamers. Via MiXCR, TCRdb re-called the immunoSEQ multiplex PCR reads, giving one row per CDR3 protein. The sample consists of just over 150,000 distinct CDR3 sequences, 90% to 95% of them appearing once. Negative isolation was used for CD8+ and CD4+ T cells and FACS enrichment for TEMRA cells.

The sequence was obtained from a human donor with multiple sclerosis. Sequencing used CD8+ T cells from PBMCs. The chain carries TRBV7-9 and TRBJ2-1; TRBD1 might be the D (6 bases). In DNA, the CDR3 is TGTGCCAGCAGCTTTACAGGGAATGAGCAGTTCTTC. This codes for CASSFTGNEQFF.